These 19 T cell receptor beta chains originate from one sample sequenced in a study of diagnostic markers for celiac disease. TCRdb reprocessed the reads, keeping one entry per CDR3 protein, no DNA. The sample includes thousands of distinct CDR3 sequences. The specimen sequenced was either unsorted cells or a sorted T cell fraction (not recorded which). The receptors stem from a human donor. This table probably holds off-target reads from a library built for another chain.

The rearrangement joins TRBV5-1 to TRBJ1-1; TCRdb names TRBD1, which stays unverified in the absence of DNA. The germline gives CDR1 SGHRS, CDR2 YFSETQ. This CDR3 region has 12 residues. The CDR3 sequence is CASSGGTVEAFF.

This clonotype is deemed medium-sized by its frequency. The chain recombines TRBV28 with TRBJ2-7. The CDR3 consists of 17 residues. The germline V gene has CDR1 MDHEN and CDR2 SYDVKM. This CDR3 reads CASRPGSQDGYNYEQYF.

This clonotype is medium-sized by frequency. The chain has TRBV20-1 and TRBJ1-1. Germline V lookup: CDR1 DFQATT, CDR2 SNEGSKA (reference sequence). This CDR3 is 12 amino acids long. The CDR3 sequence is CSAGRGTTEAFF.

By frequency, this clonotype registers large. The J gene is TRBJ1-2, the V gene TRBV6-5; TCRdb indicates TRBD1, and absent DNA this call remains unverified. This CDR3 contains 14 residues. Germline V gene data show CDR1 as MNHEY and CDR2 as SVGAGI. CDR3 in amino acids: CASGPRGGRVGYTF.

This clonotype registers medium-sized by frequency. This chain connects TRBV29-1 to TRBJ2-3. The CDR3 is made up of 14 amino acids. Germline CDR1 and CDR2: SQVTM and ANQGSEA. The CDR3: CSVDGDPSTDTQYF.

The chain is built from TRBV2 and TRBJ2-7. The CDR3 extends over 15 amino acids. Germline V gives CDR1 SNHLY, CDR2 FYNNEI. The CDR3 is CASSETGEGYYEQYF.

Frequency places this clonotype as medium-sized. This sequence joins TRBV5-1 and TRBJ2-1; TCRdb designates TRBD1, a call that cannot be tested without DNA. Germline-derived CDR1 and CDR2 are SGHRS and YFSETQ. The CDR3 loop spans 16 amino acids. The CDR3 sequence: CASSFVPGGPYNEQFF.

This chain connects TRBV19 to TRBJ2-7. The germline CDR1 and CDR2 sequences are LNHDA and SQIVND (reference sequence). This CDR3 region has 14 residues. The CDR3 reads CASSNDVISHEQYF.

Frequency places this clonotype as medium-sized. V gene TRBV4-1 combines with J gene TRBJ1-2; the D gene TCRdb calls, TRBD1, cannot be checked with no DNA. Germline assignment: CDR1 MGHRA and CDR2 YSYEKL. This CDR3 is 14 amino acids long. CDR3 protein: CASSQDRRSYGYTF.

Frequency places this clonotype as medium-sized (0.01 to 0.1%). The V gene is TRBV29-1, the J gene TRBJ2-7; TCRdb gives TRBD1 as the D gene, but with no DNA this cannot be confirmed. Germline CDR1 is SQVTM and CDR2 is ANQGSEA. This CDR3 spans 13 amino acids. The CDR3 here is CSVGTGVGYEQYF.

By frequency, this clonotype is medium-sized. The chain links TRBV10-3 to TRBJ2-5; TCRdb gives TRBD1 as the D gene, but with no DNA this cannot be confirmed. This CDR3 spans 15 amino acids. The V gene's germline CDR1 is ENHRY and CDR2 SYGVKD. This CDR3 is CAISGAGGQVETQYF.

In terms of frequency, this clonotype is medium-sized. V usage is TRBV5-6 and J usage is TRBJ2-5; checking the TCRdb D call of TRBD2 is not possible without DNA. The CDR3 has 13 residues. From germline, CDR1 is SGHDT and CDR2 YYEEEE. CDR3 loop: CASSLGRGETQYF.

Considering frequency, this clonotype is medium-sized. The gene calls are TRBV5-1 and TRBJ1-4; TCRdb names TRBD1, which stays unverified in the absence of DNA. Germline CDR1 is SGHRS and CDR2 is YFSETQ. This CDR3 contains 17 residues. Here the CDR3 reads CASSLFGQLATNEKLFF.

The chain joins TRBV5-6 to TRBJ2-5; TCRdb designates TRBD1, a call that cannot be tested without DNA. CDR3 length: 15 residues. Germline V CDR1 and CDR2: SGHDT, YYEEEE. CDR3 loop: CASSPAGTPVAAQYF.

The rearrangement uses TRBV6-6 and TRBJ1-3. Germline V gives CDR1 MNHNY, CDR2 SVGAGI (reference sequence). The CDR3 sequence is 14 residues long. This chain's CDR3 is CASTEQFSGNTIYF.

The CDR3 loop reads CASSHWDRNIQYF. This rearrangement joins TRBV3-1 to TRBJ2-4. The CDR3 loop spans 13 amino acids. Germline CDR1 reads LGHDT; CDR2 reads YNNKEL (reference sequence).

The CDR3 is CASSPGHLNTEAFF. The genes are TRBV5-1 and TRBJ1-1; the D call from TCRdb, TRBD1, cannot be confirmed without DNA. The CDR3 is 14 amino acids. CDR1 is SGHRS, CDR2 YFSETQ, per germline. The full variable domain, its missing parts supplied by reference TRBV5-1 and TRBJ1-1, is KAGVTQTPRYLIKTRGQQVTLSCSPISGHRSVSWYQQTPGQGLQFLFEYFSETQRNKGNFPGRFSGRQFSNSRSEMNVSTLELGDSALYLCASSPGHLNTEAFFGQGTRLTVV.

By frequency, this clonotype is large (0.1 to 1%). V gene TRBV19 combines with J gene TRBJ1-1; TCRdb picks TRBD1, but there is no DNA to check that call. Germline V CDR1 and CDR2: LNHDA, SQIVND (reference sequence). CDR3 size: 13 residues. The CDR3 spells CASSIVGTAEAFF.

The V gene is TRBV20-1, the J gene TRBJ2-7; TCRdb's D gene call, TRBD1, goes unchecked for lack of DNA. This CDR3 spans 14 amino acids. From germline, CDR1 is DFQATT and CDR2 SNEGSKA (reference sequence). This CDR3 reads CSALGGTPAYEQYF.